This TCR beta chain was found in a study of somatic mutations in cytotoxic T cells in rheumatoid arthritis. Study observations and caveats: The CD8+ clonality of rheumatoid arthritis patients increased with age, whereas that of healthy controls did not. Among rheumatoid arthritis patients and age-matched healthy controls, CD8+ T-cell clonality was not significantly different.

Under the authors' procedure: Published virus-specific TCRB sequences matched only a few of the patient CD8+ clones exceeding 1%. Assay: immunoSEQ multiplex PCR; the TCRdb copy retains only in-frame clones and omits some. V and J calls plus clone size are reproduced from that table; the DNA served to infer D and trimming. The profile shows 17,000 or so clones, roughly 80% of them singletons. Note on this clone: Its antigen is still unknown.

The CDR3 length is 15 residues. CDR1 is SEHNR, CDR2 FQNEAQ, per germline (reference sequence). V gave up 2 bases and J gave up 10 bases, with 15 bases separating them. The sequence came from an adult with rheumatoid arthritis. This chain connects TRBV7-9 to TRBJ1-6, with a possible D match to TRBD1 (6 bases). The sample consisted of CD8+ T cells sorted from blood. The CDR3 nucleotides read TGTGCCAGCAGCTTACCCCTGGGGGCACGGTCACCCCTCCACTTT. Its protein product is CASSLPLGARSPLHF.